The TCR beta chain under discussion was sequenced for a study of regulatory T cells in long-lasting Graves disease (dated by TCRdb to 2020 to 2023). Looking at the study overall: Antithyroid drugs had been taken for less than 3 months by newly diagnosed Graves' disease patients. Peripheral blood TCR sequencing and RNA sequencing compared persistent Graves' disease patients with newly diagnosed Graves' disease patients. The study was conducted in China and was registered as a clinical trial. A total of about 33 samples were covered by TCR sequencing, comprising approximately 13 persistent and 20 newly diagnosed Graves' disease patients. Study-level results and caveats: The authors noted that the small sample size was a limitation that may lower accuracy. Patients with persistent disease shared more public clonotypes (around 2,500) than newly diagnosed patients did (nearly 1,000). Lower TCR Shannon entropy and fewer highly expanded clones were observed in persistent Graves' disease patients than in newly diagnosed patients, which suggested clonal expansion. The study examined only peripheral blood because the primary lesion, thyroid tissue, could not be accessed. Only the TCR beta chain was sequenced and analyzed. Preferential use of TRBV28, TRBJ1-2 and TRBJ2-5 was observed in persistent disease, whereas TRBV20-1 and TRBJ2-1 were favored in newly diagnosed disease.

This clonotype turned up a few times. What antigen it recognizes has not been identified. Base quality data are lacking; no much larger clone is found one base away. Between the V and J ends, shortened by 1 base and 0 bases respectively, the junction contains 7 bases. The CDR3 sequence holds 16 residues, the cysteine and phenylalanine included. Just CDR3 DNA is preserved here, 48 bases in frame from base 1. As encoded in the germline V gene, CDR1 is MNHNS while CDR2 is SASEGT. The library was generated by multiplex PCR. The sample was run on an Illumina HiSeq 4000. iRepertoire HTBI primers and Arm-PCR amplification of CDR3 regions were used to construct TCR beta libraries. Gel purification was performed on PCR products prior to sequencing. For the original study's pipeline: Gene usage analysis of CDR3 amino acid clonotypes used the 60 to 80 TRBV and about 14 TRBJ segments found across samples. Filtered high-quality paired reads were merged into contigs using COPE and FqMerger. Contigs were aligned with BLAST to IMGT TRBV, TRBD and TRBJ reference genes, and CDR3 was defined per IMGT. Clonotypes above 0.1% frequency were classified as highly expanded clones. Shannon entropy served as the measure of repertoire diversity, while the Gini coefficient captured V-J evenness. Public clonotypes were defined as clonotypes shared by more than one individual. The raw public data were reprocessed by TCRdb itself: fastp quality trimming at Q25, MiXCR clonotype calling, in-frame beta chains only. Identical CDR3 protein sequences are pooled into one entry, listed with their most common genes and DNA. The V and J calls reflect TCRdb's pipeline rather than the authors' work. Recorded for this sample are 550,000 to 600,000 distinct CDR3 sequences; about 16% of them occurred a single time. The top ten clonotypes cover 12% of the sample.

This specimen's time point label, per the study, means: newly diagnosed GD, antithyroid drugs for less than 3 months. For both TCR sequencing and RNA sequencing, RNA was extracted from PBMCs using TRIzol. Graves' disease was diagnosed according to American Thyroid Association guidelines. The patients came from an endocrinology department in Xi'an, China. Each patient gave 7 to 9.5 milliliters of peripheral blood, collected in an EDTA anticoagulant tube. PBMCs were isolated by Ficoll Paque Plus density gradient separation without further T cell sorting. An Agilent 2100 Bioanalyzer and agarose gel were used to assess RNA quality, and a NanoDrop 2000 was used to measure RNA concentration. The data also belong to a second study, concerning T cells in Graves' hyperthyroidism and ophthalmopathy. The second study's authors report: Stable Graves' hyperthyroidism was defined as the absence of progression to ophthalmopathy over 18 months of follow-up. Hyperthyroidism patients were newly diagnosed, had a disease duration of under 2 months, and were aged 18 to 65 years. Exclusion was applied to patients with uncontrolled infections, other autoimmune diseases, pregnancy or lactation. Diagnoses were established on the basis of clinical symptoms, serum thyroxine and TRAb, thyroid ultrasound, and orbital computed tomography. The TCR CDR3 was subjected to a first round of RT-PCR using the HTBI primer set and the Qiagen OneStep RT-PCR kit. Most expanded thyroid clonotypes (frequency above 0.001) were also detected in blood, suggesting blood repertoires may reflect thyroid immune responses. Ophthalmopathy was separated from stable hyperthyroidism by a 13 V-J signature model, with 85% to 90% sensitivity and roughly 84% specificity obtained in cross-validation and 80%/75% obtained in testing. In validation, the model predicted progression to ophthalmopathy a median of approximately 6.6 months before onset, with about 70% sensitivity and 72.22% specificity. A discovery cohort of 95 to 100 patients, roughly 40 with Graves' ophthalmopathy and about 58 with stable Graves' hyperthyroidism, was used to find distinguishing TCR V-J signatures. An independent validation cohort of under 20 hyperthyroidism patients and about 16 patients who later progressed to ophthalmopathy tested prospective prediction of ophthalmopathy. The 100 discovery patients were randomly split 7:3 into training and test sets. In several Graves' hyperthyroidism patients, the study also compared T-cell repertoires from thyroid tissue with T-cell repertoires from blood. Following sampling, methimazole starting at 30 mg daily was given to hyperthyroidism patients, and high-dose intravenous methylprednisolone was given to ophthalmopathy patients. A second multiplex PCR round built the libraries, followed by size selection and purification. Libraries were sequenced paired-end with 100 bp reads on an Illumina HiSeq2000. SOAPnuke was used to process the raw data, with reads discarded if the reads contained adapters or uncalled bases, had a mean Phred below 15, or lacked an exact constant-primer or identifier match. COPE v1.2.5 was used to merge high-quality paired reads, and clonotypes were defined as unique nucleotide sequences. Clonotypes were aligned to IMGT TRBV, TRBD and TRBJ reference segments using MiTCR v1.1. Only V-J combinations with frequency above 0.0001, covering about 99% of repertoires, were analysed. The TCS score was defined as F50 (clonal expansion) divided by E x V (chaos), with BLOSUM62-based TCRdist calculated between CDR3 peptides within each V-J. Welch's t-statistics and random forest reduced around 520 V-J features to roughly 13, which were used in a naive Bayes classifier (R e1071). Sample size was not statistically predetermined, and investigators were not blinded to group allocation. The paper describes TCR Vbeta CDR3 sequencing of some 130 peripheral blood samples, made up of some 42 ophthalmopathy patients, 70 to 80 hyperthyroidism patients and 17 progressor patients.

The TCR comes from a man aged 18 to 29 with Graves disease. Donor details come from another sample of the same person, matched by shared clones. The source material was peripheral blood mononuclear cells (PBMCs), sampled at new diagnosis, from a patient treated with antithyroid drugs. The chain links TRBV6-1 with TRBJ1-6, with no reliable assignment of the D segment. DNA sequence: TGTGCCAGCAGTGAAGAGATGAGCTCCTATAATTCACCCCTCCACTTT. This codes for CASSEEMSSYNSPLHF.